Reported below is one T cell receptor (beta chain). Its antigen is unidentified. According to the study, genomic DNA was the template for TCR beta VDJ and CDR3 profiling. Each CDR3 protein is one row after TCRdb ran MiXCR on the reads. The sample includes roughly 200,000 distinct CDR3 sequences, 61% of them seen just once. CDR3 length: 10 amino acids. Trimming removed 7 bases from V and 4 bases from J, with 7 bases in between. Germline values: CDR1 SQVTM, CDR2 ANQGSEA. This sample was taken from a study of CD8+CD57+ T cells in acquired aplastic anemia. On the study more broadly: DNA per sorted CD4+ or CD8+ sample ranged about 0.17 to 27.4 ug, averaging around 3.2 ug. On average, healthy donors gave about 10.8 million reads for CD4+ cells. Study-level points and caveats: About 29 CD8+ CDR3 sequences occurred in both the patients and the controls. A significant difference in CD8+ Simpson's diversity between patients and controls was not found.

This chain uses TRBV29-1 with TRBJ1-2; D gene uncertain. The clonotype was recovered from a human donor in good health. The sample consisted of sorted CD4+, CD8+, or CD8+CD57+ T cells (not recorded which) from PBMCs. The CDR3 sequence is CSADLYGYTF. In DNA form, the CDR3 reads TGCAGCGCCGATCTCTATGGCTACACCTTC.